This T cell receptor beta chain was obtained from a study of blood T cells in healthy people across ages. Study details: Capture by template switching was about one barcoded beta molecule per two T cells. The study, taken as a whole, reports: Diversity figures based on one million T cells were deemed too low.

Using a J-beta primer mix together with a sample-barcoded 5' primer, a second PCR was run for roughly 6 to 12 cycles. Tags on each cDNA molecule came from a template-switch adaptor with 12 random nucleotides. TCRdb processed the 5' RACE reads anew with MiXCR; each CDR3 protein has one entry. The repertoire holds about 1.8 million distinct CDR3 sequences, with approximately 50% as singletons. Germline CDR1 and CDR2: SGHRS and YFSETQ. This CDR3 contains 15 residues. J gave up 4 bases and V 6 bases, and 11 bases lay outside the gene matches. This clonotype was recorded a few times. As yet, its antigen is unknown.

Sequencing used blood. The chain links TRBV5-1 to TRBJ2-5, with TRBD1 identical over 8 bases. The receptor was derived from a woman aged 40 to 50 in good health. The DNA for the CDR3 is TGCGCCAGCATCGGGGGTCAGGGGGCCTCAGAGACCCAGTACTTC. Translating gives CASIGGQGASETQYF.